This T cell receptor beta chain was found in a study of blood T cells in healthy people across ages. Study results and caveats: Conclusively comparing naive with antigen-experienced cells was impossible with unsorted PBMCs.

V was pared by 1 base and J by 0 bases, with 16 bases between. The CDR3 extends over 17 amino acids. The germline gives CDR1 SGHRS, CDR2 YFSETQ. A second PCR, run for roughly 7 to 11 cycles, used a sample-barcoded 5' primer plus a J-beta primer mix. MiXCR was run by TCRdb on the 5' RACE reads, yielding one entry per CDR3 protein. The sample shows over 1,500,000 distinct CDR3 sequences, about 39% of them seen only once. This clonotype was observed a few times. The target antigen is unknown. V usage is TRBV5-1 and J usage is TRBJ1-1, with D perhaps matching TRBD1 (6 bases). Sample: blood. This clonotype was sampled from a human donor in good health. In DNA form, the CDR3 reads TGCGCCAGCAGCTTGTTCTCGGGGGGCCGGGTGAACACTGAAGCTTTCTTT. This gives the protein CASSLFSGGRVNTEAFF.